Each of the 26 T cell receptor beta chains below was sequenced from the same sample in a study of cytomegalovirus exposure and HLA in healthy donors (dated 2017 in TCRdb). The method behind the library was the immunoSEQ multiplex PCR assay. A mixture of 60 forward primers for TCR Vbeta segments and 13 reverse primers for TCR Jbeta segments was used in the multiplex PCR. TCRdb limited this immuneACCESS table to in-frame rearrangements with V and J called. A share of clones is missing; checked studies link under half to unresolved V genes, and the rest is unexplained. Across this sample there are around 140,000 clones, with around two thirds seen only once. The top ten clones comprise 2% to 2.5% of the sample. Sequencing used PBMCs. These receptors were taken from a woman between 40 and 55 years old in good health and CMV-seronegative.

The sample holds a few counts of this clone. The genes are TRBV5-4 and TRBJ2-5; 16 nucleotides line up with TRBD2. The CDR3 runs 16 residues. The J segment lost 7 bases and the V segment lost 4 bases, leaving 7 bases of the junction unmatched. The germline CDR1 and CDR2 sequences are SGHNT and YYREEE (reference sequence). CDR3 nucleotides: TGTGCCAGCAGCCCGGGACTAGCGGGGGGGCAGGGGACCCAGTACTTC. This gives the protein CASSPGLAGGQGTQYF.

This clone occurred a few times. Other nucleotide sequences from this sample produce the same CDR3. V usage is TRBV6-1 and J usage is TRBJ1-4; tentatively, D is TRBD1 (5 bases). The CDR3 sequence is 16 residues long. Germline V gives CDR1 MNHNS, CDR2 SASEGT. V gave up 2 bases and J gave up 7 bases, with 17 bases separating them. The DNA of the CDR3 is TGTGCCAGCAGTGAAAATCCGGGGGGTGGGGGTGAAAAACTGTTTTTT. As protein: CASSENPGGGGEKLFF.

This rearrangement joins TRBV10-1 to TRBJ1-1, with 8 positions matching TRBD1. Germline CDR1 is WNHNN and CDR2 is SYGVQD (reference sequence). This CDR3 is 13 amino acids long. With V trimmed by 6 bases and J by 4 bases, 4 bases remained unmatched. The CDR3 sequence: CASRGQAATEAFF. CDR3 coding DNA: TGCGCCAGCAGGGGACAGGCGGCCACTGAAGCTTTCTTT.

This chain links TRBV18 with TRBJ2-7; TRBD1 is a possible D gene (7 bases). The CDR3 runs 15 residues. Germline CDR1 is KGHSH and CDR2 is LQKENI. Trimming left V 7 bases short and J 0 bases short, with 16 bases between. CDR3 nucleotides: TGTGCCAGCTTACCGCAGGGGGGACGCTCCTACGAGCAGTACTTC. Amino acids: CASLPQGGRSYEQYF.

This chain links TRBV19 with TRBJ1-5; D gene uncertain. Between the trimmed V and J ends, which lost 5 bases and 5 bases, there was a span of 7 bases. The CDR3 runs to 12 residues. Germline lookup yields CDR1 LNHDA and CDR2 SQIVND (reference sequence). CDR3 DNA: TGTGCCAGTAGTGAGGCGGATCAGCCCCAGCATTTT. Translation: CASSEADQPQHF.

This chain links TRBV5-1 with TRBJ2-7; possible D gene TRBD1, 6 bases. The length of the CDR3 is 12 residues. The germline CDR1 and CDR2 sequences are SGHRS and YFSETQ. Trimming removed 0 bases from V and 7 bases from J, with 8 bases in between. CDR3 loop: CASSLEQGEQYF. The DNA for the CDR3 is TGCGCCAGCAGCTTGGAACAGGGTGAGCAGTACTTC.

The gene calls are TRBV7-2 and TRBJ2-6, with D maybe TRBD2 (5 bases). The CDR3 spans 16 residues. V lost 1 base, J lost 0 bases, and 7 bases lay in between. Germline V lookup: CDR1 SGHTA, CDR2 FQGNSA. CDR3 DNA: TGTGCCAGCAGCTTAGGCGCGGGCTCTGGGGCCAACGTCCTGACTTTC. This sequence encodes CASSLGAGSGANVLTF.

This clone was observed a few times. This chain uses TRBV18 with TRBJ2-3; D gene ambiguous. V lost 6 bases to trimming and J lost 1 base, with 8 bases between them. From germline, CDR1 is KGHSH and CDR2 LQKENI. The CDR3 totals 13 residues. The CDR3 bases are TGTGCCAGCTCCCAAACGGGCACAGATACGCAGTATTTT. It specifies CASSQTGTDTQYF.

This clone was detected only once. The rearrangement uses TRBV5-6 and TRBJ1-4; 9 bases line up with TRBD1. The CDR3 has 14 residues. Germline values: CDR1 SGHDT, CDR2 YYEEEE. The V segment lost 0 bases and the J segment 8 bases; nucleotides outside the gene matches: 2. CDR3 sequence (DNA): TGTGCCAGCAGCTTGGGGACAGGGGCCGAAAAACTGTTTTTT. It translates to CASSLGTGAEKLFF.

The genes are TRBV5-4 and TRBJ2-1, with a tentative D call TRBD2 (6 bases). CDR1 is SGHNT and CDR2 is YYREEE in the germline V gene (reference sequence). This CDR3 spans 18 amino acids. Trimming removed 5 bases at V and 3 bases at J, with 24 bases between. This CDR3 reads CASSATLPRGISYNEQFF. CDR3 DNA sequence: TGTGCCAGCAGTGCAACCCTTCCCCGGGGGATTAGCTACAATGAGCAGTTCTTC.

The rearrangement links TRBV7-9 to TRBJ2-3; 10 positions agree with TRBD2. The CDR3 sequence is 19 residues long. Trimming cost V 3 bases and J 2 bases; bases outside gene matches: 14. CDR1 SEHNR and CDR2 FQNEAQ come from the germline V gene (reference sequence). The CDR3 here is CASSFKAGGRYATTDTQYF. In nucleotides, the CDR3 is TGTGCCAGCAGCTTTAAAGCGGGGGGGCGATATGCCACCACAGATACGCAGTATTTT.

The chain recombines TRBV5-1 with TRBJ1-1, with no clear D. Germline V gives CDR1 SGHRS, CDR2 YFSETQ. This CDR3 spans 17 amino acids. V was trimmed by 0 bases and J by 2 bases, leaving 17 bases between them. This chain's CDR3 is CASSLEGGPTVNTEAFF. The CDR3 DNA is TGCGCCAGCAGCTTGGAGGGAGGACCTACAGTAAACACTGAAGCTTTCTTT. Full variable domain (outside the CDR3, taken from reference TRBV5-1 and TRBJ1-1): KAGVTQTPRYLIKTRGQQVTLSCSPISGHRSVSWYQQTPGQGLQFLFEYFSETQRNKGNFPGRFSGRQFSNSRSEMNVSTLELGDSALYLCASSLEGGPTVNTEAFFGQGTRLTVV.

The chain recombines TRBV2 with TRBJ1-4, with TRBD1 matching 7 bases. The CDR3 is 17 residues long. Germline V lookup: CDR1 SNHLY, CDR2 FYNNEI. The junction had 17 bases not matched to a gene; V was cut back by 5 bases and J by 8 bases. In DNA, the CDR3 is TGTGCCAGCAGTCCACCCCGGTCGGGACAGTTCGGCGAAAAACTGTTTTTT. Translated: CASSPPRSGQFGEKLFF.

Comment on this clone: The same CDR3 also results from other DNA sequences found in this sample. The chain carries TRBV6-5 and TRBJ1-2; TRBD1 might be the D (5 bases). Trimming took 0 bases from V and 1 from J, leaving 9 bases between them. The CDR3 consists of 15 residues. CDR1 is MNHEY, CDR2 SVGAGI, per germline. CDR3 residues: CASSYSGQGNYGYTF. The CDR3 bases are TGTGCCAGCAGTTACTCCGGGCAGGGTAACTATGGCTACACCTTC.

The chain joins TRBV7-7 to TRBJ2-7; 7 positions agree with TRBD2. V trimming: 6 bases; J trimming: 3 bases; junction bases outside the gene matches: 17. CDR1 SSHAT and CDR2 FNYEAQ come from the germline V gene (reference sequence). CDR3 length equals 17 residues. The CDR3 coding sequence is TGTGCCAGCAGTCCTCAACCTCCCGGTGCTAGCGGCTACGAGCAGTACTTC. It is translated as CASSPQPPGASGYEQYF.

V usage is TRBV6-4 and J usage is TRBJ1-6; D uncertain. Germline V gives CDR1 MRHNA, CDR2 SNTAGT. The V end lost 3 bases, the J end lost 0 bases, and 6 bases lay between the germline ends. The CDR3 has 15 amino acids. The CDR3 nucleotides are TGTGCCAGCAGTGAAGCTATCTCCTATAATTCACCCCTCCACTTT. This translates into CASSEAISYNSPLHF.

The V call is TRBV28, the J call TRBJ1-2; the D gene is possibly TRBD1 (5 bases). V lost 6 bases, J lost 2 bases, and 16 bases lay in between. The CDR3 extends over 15 amino acids. Per the germline V gene, CDR1 is MDHEN and CDR2 is SYDVKM. CDR3 nucleotide sequence: TGTGCCAGCAGCCATGGAGGGGAGGGCAACTATGGCTACACCTTC. It translates to CASSHGGEGNYGYTF.

This clone has a handful of counts. V is TRBV19 and J is TRBJ1-2, with 8 bases lining up with TRBD1. The ends lost 1 base at V and 4 bases at J; junction bases unmatched: 5. The CDR3 is 15 amino acids. Germline-derived CDR1 and CDR2 are LNHDA and SQIVND (reference sequence). The DNA of the CDR3 is TGTGCCAGTAGTATAGGTACAGGGGGGAGCTATGGCTACACCTTC. It specifies CASSIGTGGSYGYTF.

Only a few counts were recorded for this clone. V usage is TRBV19 and J usage is TRBJ1-6, with D hard to call. Germline V gene data show CDR1 as LNHDA and CDR2 as SQIVND (reference sequence). The CDR3 contains 15 residues. V shed 8 bases and J shed 0 bases, with 11 bases lying between them. CDR3 DNA sequence: TGTGCCAGTTCTGAGTCGGTCTCCTATAATTCACCCCTCCACTTT. Residues: CASSESVSYNSPLHF.

This clone was seen a handful of times. The chain recombines TRBV2 with TRBJ2-2; 7 bases are shared with TRBD1. This CDR3 region has 14 residues. The germline CDR1 and CDR2 sequences are SNHLY and FYNNEI. Trimming at V came to 6 bases and at J to 6 bases, leaving 7 bases not matched to a gene. The CDR3 protein is CASRGQREAGELFF. CDR3 coding DNA: TGTGCCAGCAGGGGACAGCGAGAGGCCGGGGAGCTGTTTTTT.

The chain is built from TRBV5-1 and TRBJ2-2, with D possibly matching TRBD2 (6 bases). The CDR3 sequence is 14 residues long. Trimming pared 3 bases from V and 6 bases from J, leaving 12 bases between. Germline V gene data show CDR1 as SGHRS and CDR2 as YFSETQ. The CDR3 DNA follows: TGCGCCAGCAGCTACCTCCCGGGGGCCGGGGAGCTGTTTTTT. This gives the protein CASSYLPGAGELFF.

The chain uses TRBV6-5 and TRBJ2-2; 9 positions match TRBD1. Germline CDR1 MNHEY, CDR2 SVGAGI. Unmatched junction bases numbered 6, after V lost 5 bases and J lost 5 bases. The CDR3 has 15 amino acids. As DNA, the CDR3 is TGTGCCAGCAGTCCTACCGGGACAGGGACCGGGGAGCTGTTTTTT. Residues: CASSPTGTGTGELFF.

This clone was found a few times. This sequence joins TRBV10-1 and TRBJ2-3, with 7 bases identical to TRBD1. This CDR3 is built from 14 residues. Trimming cost V 5 bases and J 2 bases; bases outside gene matches: 4. CDR1 WNHNN and CDR2 SYGVQD come from the germline V gene (reference sequence). CDR3 protein: CASSSGTVTDTQYF. In DNA form, the CDR3 reads TGCGCCAGCAGTTCCGGGACAGTCACAGATACGCAGTATTTT.

This chain links TRBV5-6 with TRBJ1-2, with unresolved D. This CDR3 contains 13 residues. CDR1 is SGHDT, CDR2 YYEEEE, per germline. V dropped 0 bases and J dropped 8 bases, with 11 bases sitting between them. The CDR3 region has the DNA TGTGCCAGCAGCTTGGGGGCCTCTGGAGGCTACACCTTC. Translated, it gives CASSLGASGGYTF.

This chain joins TRBV27 and TRBJ1-5; D unresolved. The CDR3 runs to 11 residues. From germline, CDR1 is MNHEY and CDR2 SMNVEV (reference sequence). V was pared by 6 bases and J by 5 bases, with 5 bases between. In nucleotides, the CDR3 is TGTGCCAGCAGCTTCCATCAGCCCCAGCATTTT. It codes for CASSFHQPQHF.

The CDR3 is CASSFSGGAGEQYF. CDR3 nucleotide sequence: TGTGCCAGCAGTTTTAGCGGGGGGGCCGGCGAGCAGTACTTC. The rearrangement links TRBV7-6 to TRBJ2-7; 11 bases are a match to TRBD2. The junction had 7 bases not matched to a gene; V was cut back by 6 bases and J by 6 bases. In germline, CDR1 is SGHVS, CDR2 FNYEAQ. The CDR3 loop spans 14 amino acids. The full variable domain, completed using reference TRBV7-6 and TRBJ2-7, is GAGVSQSPRYKVTKRGQDVALRCDPISGHVSLYWYRQALGQGPEFLTYFNYEAQQDKSGLPNDRFSAERPEGSISTLTIQRTEQRDSAMYRCASSFSGGAGEQYFGPGTRLTVT.